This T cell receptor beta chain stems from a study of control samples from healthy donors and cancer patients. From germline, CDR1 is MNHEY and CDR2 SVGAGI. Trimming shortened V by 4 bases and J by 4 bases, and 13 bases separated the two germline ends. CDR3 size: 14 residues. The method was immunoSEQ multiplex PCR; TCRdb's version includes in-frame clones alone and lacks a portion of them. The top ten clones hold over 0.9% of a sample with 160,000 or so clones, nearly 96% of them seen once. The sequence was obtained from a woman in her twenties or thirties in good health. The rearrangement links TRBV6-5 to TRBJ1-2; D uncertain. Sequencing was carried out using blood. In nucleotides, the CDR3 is TGTGCCAGCAGTTTACGCCCGAAGGTCTATGGCTACACCTTC. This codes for CASSLRPKVYGYTF.